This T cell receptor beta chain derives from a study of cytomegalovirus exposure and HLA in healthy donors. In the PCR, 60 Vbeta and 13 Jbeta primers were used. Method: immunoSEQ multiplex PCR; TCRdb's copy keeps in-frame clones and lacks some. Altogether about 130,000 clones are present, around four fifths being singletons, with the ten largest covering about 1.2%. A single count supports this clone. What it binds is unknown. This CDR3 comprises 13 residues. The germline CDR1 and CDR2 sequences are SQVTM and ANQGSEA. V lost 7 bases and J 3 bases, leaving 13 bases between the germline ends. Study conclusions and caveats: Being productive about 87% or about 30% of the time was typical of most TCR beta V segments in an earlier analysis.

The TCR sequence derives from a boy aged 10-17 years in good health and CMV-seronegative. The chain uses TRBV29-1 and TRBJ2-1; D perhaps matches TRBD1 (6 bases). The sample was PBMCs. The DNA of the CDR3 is TGCAGCGGGGAAACAGGGTTCTACAATGAGCAGTTCTTC. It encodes CSGETGFYNEQFF.